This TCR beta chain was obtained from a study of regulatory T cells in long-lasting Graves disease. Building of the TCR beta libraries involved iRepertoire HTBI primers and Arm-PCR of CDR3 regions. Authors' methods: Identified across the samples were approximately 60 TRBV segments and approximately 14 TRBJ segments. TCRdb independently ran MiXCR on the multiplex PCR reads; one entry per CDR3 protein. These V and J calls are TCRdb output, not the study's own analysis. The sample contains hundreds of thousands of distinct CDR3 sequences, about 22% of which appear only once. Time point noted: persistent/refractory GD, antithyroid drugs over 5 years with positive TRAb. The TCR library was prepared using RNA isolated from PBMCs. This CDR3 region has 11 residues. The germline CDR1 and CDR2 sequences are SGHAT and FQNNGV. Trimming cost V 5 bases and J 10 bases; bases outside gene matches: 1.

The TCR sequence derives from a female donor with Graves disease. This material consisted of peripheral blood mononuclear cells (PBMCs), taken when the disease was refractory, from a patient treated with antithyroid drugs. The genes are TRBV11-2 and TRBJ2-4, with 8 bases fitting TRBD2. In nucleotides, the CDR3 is TGTGCCAGCAGCCCGGGGGGGATTCAGTACTTC. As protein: CASSPGGIQYF.